A selection of T cell receptor beta chains follows, all from one sample in a study of early T cells in non-severe SARS-CoV-2 infection. TCRdb called the 5' RACE reads again in MiXCR, with one record for every CDR3 protein. The sample records more than 45,000 distinct CDR3 sequences, around 12% being singletons. Source material: whole blood. The receptor set was obtained from an adult who was a healthcare worker with PCR-confirmed SARS-CoV-2 infection or an uninfected control (not recorded which). Each CDR3 is given with its conserved first and last residue. A D gene is named only where the DNA matches it firmly. Only part of the rows carry a size: once, few, many, or a class if the clone is expanded.

clone_size: .; cdr3_length: 13; d_call: TRBD2; v_call: TRBV19; j_call: TRBJ2-1; cdr3_nt: TGTGCCAGTGGATCGCTAGCGGGAGTAGAGCAGTTCTTC; cdr3_aa: CASGSLAGVEQFF
clone_size: .; cdr3_length: 15; d_call: .; v_call: TRBV9; j_call: TRBJ2-2; cdr3_nt: TGTGCCAGCAGCCCCAGGGTTTTGGGCACCGGGGAGCTGTTTTTT; cdr3_aa: CASSPRVLGTGELFF
clone_size: many; cdr3_length: 14; d_call: .; v_call: TRBV5-1; j_call: TRBJ1-1; cdr3_nt: TGCGCCAGCAAGCTAGAGGAGGGTACCACTGAAGCTTTCTTT; cdr3_aa: CASKLEEGTTEAFF
clone_size: few; cdr3_length: 15; d_call: .; v_call: TRBV7-9; j_call: TRBJ2-7; cdr3_nt: TGTGCCAGCAGCTTCCCGAGTGGAGGGACCAACGAGCAGTACTTC; cdr3_aa: CASSFPSGGTNEQYF
clone_size: few; cdr3_length: 15; d_call: TRBD1; v_call: TRBV5-1; j_call: TRBJ1-2; cdr3_nt: TGCGCCAGCCGGACCGGGACAGGGGGCGGCTATGGCTACACCTTC; cdr3_aa: CASRTGTGGGYGYTF
clone_size: .; cdr3_length: 11; d_call: .; v_call: TRBV11-2; j_call: TRBJ1-1; cdr3_nt: TGTGCCAGCAGCTTAAGGACTGAAGCTTTCTTT; cdr3_aa: CASSLRTEAFF
clone_size: many; cdr3_length: 13; d_call: .; v_call: TRBV29-1; j_call: TRBJ1-3; cdr3_nt: TGCAGCGCGTGGCCTGGGGATGGAAACACCATATATTTT; cdr3_aa: CSAWPGDGNTIYF
clone_size: .; cdr3_length: 16; d_call: .; v_call: TRBV4-1; j_call: TRBJ2-1; cdr3_nt: TGCGCCAGCAGCCAGTCCCAGGCTACTTCCTACAATGAGCAGTTCTTC; cdr3_aa: CASSQSQATSYNEQFF
clone_size: few; cdr3_length: 15; d_call: TRBD1; v_call: TRBV30; j_call: TRBJ2-7; cdr3_nt: TGTGCCTGGAGTGCCCGACAGGGGGCGGGGTACGAGCAGTACTTC; cdr3_aa: CAWSARQGAGYEQYF
clone_size: .; cdr3_length: 16; d_call: TRBD2; v_call: TRBV14; j_call: TRBJ2-1; cdr3_nt: TGTGCCAGCAGCCTCCCGGGACTAGCGGGAGGAGGTGAGCAGTTCTTC; cdr3_aa: CASSLPGLAGGGEQFF
clone_size: many; cdr3_length: 15; d_call: TRBD2; v_call: TRBV5-1; j_call: TRBJ2-3; cdr3_nt: TGCGCCAGCGCCCCTAAGCTAGCGGACACAGATACGCAGTATTTT; cdr3_aa: CASAPKLADTDTQYF
clone_size: once; cdr3_length: 15; d_call: TRBD2; v_call: TRBV20-1; j_call: TRBJ2-3; cdr3_nt: TGCAGTGCTACCGCACCTAGCGGGAGGACAGATACGCAGTATTTT; cdr3_aa: CSATAPSGRTDTQYF
clone_size: .; cdr3_length: 15; d_call: .; v_call: TRBV2; j_call: TRBJ2-7; cdr3_nt: TGTGCCAGCAGTGAGGAGAGACCGGGCCCCTACGAGCAGTACTTC; cdr3_aa: CASSEERPGPYEQYF
clone_size: .; cdr3_length: 14; d_call: TRBD1; v_call: TRBV20-1; j_call: TRBJ2-3; cdr3_nt: TGCAGTGCTACAGGGGGCAGGGGGACGGATACGCAGTATTTT; cdr3_aa: CSATGGRGTDTQYF
clone_size: .; cdr3_length: 16; d_call: TRBD2; v_call: TRBV6-5; j_call: TRBJ2-3; cdr3_nt: TGTGCCAGCAGTTACTCCCCGGCGGGAGGTATAGATACGCAGTATTTT; cdr3_aa: CASSYSPAGGIDTQYF
clone_size: few; cdr3_length: 17; d_call: TRBD2; v_call: TRBV28; j_call: TRBJ2-3; cdr3_nt: TGTGCCAGCAGTTTTCGTAGCGGGAGGGCCGGGGAAGATACGCAGTATTTT; cdr3_aa: CASSFRSGRAGEDTQYF
clone_size: many; cdr3_length: 12; d_call: .; v_call: TRBV3-1; j_call: TRBJ1-2; cdr3_nt: TGTGCCAGCAGCGGACAGAATTATGGCTACACCTTC; cdr3_aa: CASSGQNYGYTF